This is a list of T cell receptor beta chains from one sample in a study of blood T cell repertoires in COVID-19. Profiling relied on immunoSEQ multiplex PCR, and the TCRdb table lists in-frame clones only, not all of them. This table holds about 170,000 clones, more than 75% found once. Sequencing was done on a sample of peripheral blood. The receptors were sampled from a man aged 18-30 years with COVID-19, enrolled during active disease. The CDR3 runs from the conserved cysteine through the conserved F or W. Each record gives: D gene, V gene, clone size, CDR3 protein. D genes are given only for firm matches. Part of the rows lack a size; the others show once, few, many or a class for expanded clones.

D: -
V: TRBV28
size: -
CDR3: CASSVALLNTEAFF

D: TRBD1
V: TRBV15
size: -
CDR3: CATSSSQGAREQYF

D: TRBD2
V: TRBV7-9
size: -
CDR3: CASSPGTSGLREQYF

D: TRBD1
V: TRBV19
size: -
CDR3: CASSTPGQGWNQPQHF

D: TRBD2
V: TRBV7-2
size: -
CDR3: CASSLARGTDTQYF

D: TRBD1
V: TRBV3-1/TRBV3-2
size: -
CDR3: CASSQPRPGQGQETQYF

D: -
V: TRBV12-3/TRBV12-4
size: -
CDR3: CASSYFSGTEAFF

D: TRBD2
V: TRBV9
size: -
CDR3: CASRGGGLNTGELFF

D: -
V: TRBV15
size: -
CDR3: CATSSLGELFF

D: TRBD1
V: TRBV6-5
size: -
CDR3: CASSRQGLEQYF

D: TRBD2
V: TRBV29-1
size: -
CDR3: CSARTGEGPVF

D: -
V: TRBV7-2
size: -
CDR3: CASGPSGGGNTIYF

D: -
V: TRBV29-1
size: -
CDR3: CSVRRETSGEQFF

D: -
V: TRBV20-1
size: once
CDR3: CSAPFTGELFF

D: -
V: TRBV28
size: -
CDR3: CASSPTGVYGYTF

D: -
V: TRBV6-2/TRBV6-3
size: -
CDR3: CASSYPFLGDTEAFF

D: -
V: TRBV5-1
size: -
CDR3: CASSVGAPGLSEQFF

D: TRBD2
V: TRBV4-1
size: -
CDR3: CASSQPGLAGGVTTGELFF

D: -
V: TRBV4-3
size: once
CDR3: CASSQASEGTGELFF

D: TRBD1
V: TRBV6-6
size: -
CDR3: CASSLVSGQGVDTQYF

D: -
V: TRBV6-1
size: -
CDR3: CASSEAHGGTGGYTF

D: TRBD2
V: TRBV25-1
size: -
CDR3: CASSGGLAGFQETQYF

D: -
V: TRBV10-3
size: -
CDR3: CAISENGGFPSYNEQFF

D: TRBD2
V: TRBV27
size: -
CDR3: CASSSLAAFTGELFF

D: -
V: TRBV27
size: -
CDR3: CASTVQGTDTQYF

D: -
V: TRBV24-1
size: -
CDR3: CATSVANYNEQFF

D: TRBD2
V: TRBV11-2
size: -
CDR3: CASSFLDFSGRAPINEQFF

D: TRBD1
V: TRBV19
size: -
CDR3: CASSDAFQGALYNEQFF

D: -
V: TRBV7-3
size: -
CDR3: CATRAGPNTEAFF

D: -
V: TRBV27
size: -
CDR3: CASSSIQGGITDTQYF

D: -
V: TRBV24-1
size: -
CDR3: CATSAMDTSSYNEQFF

D: -
V: TRBV4-3
size: -
CDR3: CASSQGTASRRNF

D: -
V: TRBV9
size: -
CDR3: CASSVEGGNTYEQYF

D: -
V: TRBV2
size: -
CDR3: CASSGLVGYGEQFF

D: TRBD2
V: TRBV11-2
size: -
CDR3: CASSLVPGLAPYNEQFF

D: TRBD2
V: TRBV10-1
size: -
CDR3: CASSSGELPDTQYF

D: -
V: TRBV9
size: -
CDR3: CASSVGGRGAYEQYF

D: -
V: TRBV11-2
size: -
CDR3: CASSLGAGRDTQYF

D: -
V: TRBV19
size: -
CDR3: CASSTDVGRIKTQYF

D: TRBD1
V: TRBV5-5
size: -
CDR3: CASSLNVGQGSGNTIYF

D: -
V: TRBV11-3
size: -
CDR3: CASSPSVLSYNEQFF

D: TRBD2
V: TRBV4-3
size: -
CDR3: CASSQRRPGLAGVKGDEQFF

D: TRBD2
V: TRBV3-1/TRBV3-2
size: -
CDR3: CASSPGLAGMRAKNIQYF

D: -
V: TRBV28
size: -
CDR3: CASSPPGEQETQYF

D: -
V: TRBV7-3
size: -
CDR3: CASSSLPNTEAFF

D: TRBD2
V: TRBV19
size: once
CDR3: CASSPGTSGGYEQYF

D: -
V: TRBV3-1/TRBV3-2
size: -
CDR3: CASRSDSSCHEQYF

D: TRBD2
V: TRBV9
size: once
CDR3: CASSVAQGGEQYF

D: -
V: TRBV28
size: -
CDR3: CASSPWESMYGYTF

D: -
V: TRBV7-2
size: -
CDR3: CASSLLAPLGTLRNEQFF

D: -
V: TRBV21-1
size: once
CDR3: CAPGRGRETYNEQFF

D: -
V: TRBV20-1
size: -
CDR3: CSASPGVISYNSPLHF

D: TRBD1
V: TRBV19
size: -
CDR3: CASSTSPGGAYEQYF

D: -
V: TRBV7-3
size: -
CDR3: CASSLEGGGTDTQYF